This T cell receptor beta chain was obtained from a study of T-cell reconstitution after alpha-beta-depleted transplantation in children (dated by TCRdb to 2016 to 2018). A note on the overall study: Using TCR repertoire profiling, the study followed T-cell immune reconstitution in a quantitative way in children after TCRalphabeta/CD19-depleted allogeneic hematopoietic cell transplantation.

The CDR3 spans 15 residues, from the cysteine through the phenylalanine. The DNA shown is the 45-base CDR3, in frame from base 1. From a lookup of the germline V gene (reference sequence), CDR1 and CDR2 are MNHEY and SMNVEV. V and J lose 3 bases and 2 bases, and a span of 14 bases separates them. As for this clonotype: Its target antigen remains unknown. Base qualities are missing; no much larger clone stands one base away.

Libraries were built with PCR. Sequenced using an Illumina HiSeq 2500. TCR libraries were prepared with molecular barcoding, using unique molecular identifiers to normalize TCRbeta repertoire quantification. The public sequencing data were trimmed at Q25 with fastp and processed into clonotypes with MiXCR by TCRdb, which kept only in-frame beta chains. Entries are consolidated by CDR3 protein sequence, retaining the most common genes and DNA. Recorded for this sample are 200,000 to 300,000 distinct CDR3 sequences; approximately 12% of them occurred a single time. Around 3% of the sample goes to the ten largest clones.

This sequence was found in a human donor who donated a stem cell graft to a child with acute lymphoblastic leukemia. The rearranged segments are TRBV27 and TRBJ2-7; the D gene assignment is perhaps TRBD1 or TRBD2, with each matching 6 bases. Sequenced here: PBMCs from the stem cell graft donor, sampled from the stem cell graft. The DNA is TGTGCCAGCAGTTTCTGGGGGGCAAATACCTACGAGCAGTACTTC. The translation is CASSFWGANTYEQYF.